This T cell receptor (beta chain) was identified during a study of blood T cells in healthy people across ages. Points from the study as a whole: Higher diversity, along with more naive CD4+ cells, distinguished long-lived donors from aged donors. Naive T cell percentage by flow cytometry tracked strongly with beta diversity.

Isolation of PBMCs gave at least 6 million cells per sample. The CDR3 runs 14 residues. Germline V gene data show CDR1 as MNHEY and CDR2 as SVGAGI. Trimming shortened V by 6 bases and J by 8 bases, and 17 bases separated the two germline ends. Then a second PCR, running roughly 7 to 11 cycles, was carried out with a sample-barcoded 5' primer and a J-beta primer mix. Each sample yielded at least 2.5 million CDR3-containing paired-end reads. TCRdb called the 5' RACE reads again in MiXCR, with one record for every CDR3 protein. This table has some 900,000 distinct CDR3 sequences, 25% to 35% appearing once. Of note for this clonotype: Antigen: not known.

The sequencing input was blood. The chain has TRBV6-5 and TRBJ2-1; perhaps TRBD2 as D (7 bases). The TCR was taken from a woman of 80 years or more in good health. The CDR3 bases are TGTGCCAGCAGCGCGCGGGGGCTTGGCGATGAGCAGTTCTTC. This gives the protein CASSARGLGDEQFF.